In this sample, the clone carrying this TCR beta chain turned up a few times. What it recognizes is unknown. Primers for the PCR totalled 60 Vbeta and 13 Jbeta. Data came from immunoSEQ multiplex PCR; TCRdb stores just in-frame clones and leaves some out. The sample records 140,000 to 150,000 clones, less than 10% being singletons. This specimen comes from a study of cytomegalovirus exposure and HLA in healthy donors. V shed 8 bases and J 2 bases; nucleotides not matched to a gene: 9. The CDR3 extends over 14 amino acids. Per germline, CDR1 SNHLY and CDR2 FYNNEI. Findings and caveats of the study: As a later analysis showed, several of the most significant clusters appeared to be linked to common viral pathogens. In a later analysis, roughly 17,000 TCR beta sequences were associated with HLA alleles at 0.05 false discovery rate.

This sequence was found in a male donor in good health and CMV-seronegative. V and J are TRBV2 and TRBJ2-7; TRBD1 aligns across 7 bases. The source material was PBMCs. The chain's CDR3 is CASLLRTGTYEQYF. The CDR3, as DNA: TGTGCCAGCCTTTTACGGACAGGTACCTACGAGCAGTACTTC.